These 18 T cell receptor beta chains originate from one sample sequenced in a study of blood T cells in healthy people across ages. The second PCR ran about 6 to 11 cycles with a sample-barcoded 5' primer and J-beta primers. In TCRdb, the 5' RACE reads were re-called with MiXCR into one record per CDR3 protein. Among some 1.5 million distinct CDR3 sequences listed, 28% were seen once. Sequenced sample: blood. The receptors stem from a young woman in good health.

This clonotype was counted a few times. The chain has TRBV7-2 and TRBJ1-5; 8 bases are shared with TRBD1. V shed 5 bases and J 2 bases; nucleotides not matched to a gene: 5. The CDR3 totals 15 residues. Germline assignment: CDR1 SGHTA and CDR2 FQGNSA. The CDR3 DNA is TGTGCCAGCAGCAGAAACAGGGGGGGCAATCAGCCCCAGCATTTT. Amino acid sequence: CASSRNRGGNQPQHF. Variable domain in full (rest from reference TRBV7-2 and TRBJ1-5): GAGVSQSPSNKVTEKGKDVELRCDPISGHTALYWYRQSLGQGLEFLIYFQGNSAPDKSGLPSDRFSAERTGGSVSTLTIQRTQQEDSAVYLCASSRNRGGNQPQHFGDGTRLSIL.

The J gene is TRBJ1-1, the V gene TRBV7-6; D unresolved. Per germline, CDR1 SGHVS and CDR2 FNYEAQ. The V end lost 5 bases, the J end lost 1 base, and 11 bases lay between the germline ends. The CDR3 runs 14 residues. The CDR3 sequence: CASSPHGKNTEAFF. CDR3 DNA: TGTGCCAGCAGCCCCCACGGCAAGAACACTGAAGCTTTCTTT.

This clonotype was counted a few times. J is TRBJ1-2 and V is TRBV3-1; D might be TRBD1 (5 bases). The V gene lost 3 bases and the J gene lost 4 bases, with 18 bases spanning the gap. The CDR3 sequence is 16 residues long. CDR1 and CDR2 (germline): LGHDT, YNNKEL (reference sequence). The CDR3 protein is CASSQNPGPKGYGYTF. DNA of the CDR3: TGTGCCAGCAGCCAGAATCCGGGACCTAAAGGCTATGGCTACACCTTC.

There are a few counts of this clonotype. The rearrangement joins TRBV2 to TRBJ1-6; D not resolved. CDR3 length equals 13 residues. V lost 6 bases and J lost 7, with 10 bases in between. From germline, CDR1 is SNHLY and CDR2 FYNNEI. The CDR3 DNA reads TGTGCCAGCAGGAAGAGTGGAAATTCACCCCTCCACTTT. Protein: CASRKSGNSPLHF.

The rearrangement links TRBV11-2 to TRBJ2-3; D might be TRBD1 (5 bases). This CDR3 is 16 amino acids long. The germline V and J ends were trimmed by 6 bases and 1 base, with 17 bases remaining between them. Germline V CDR1 and CDR2: SGHAT, FQNNGV. In nucleotides, the CDR3 is TGTGCCAGCAGTCCCGAGGTGGGGCGACGCACAGATACGCAGTATTTT. Encoded protein: CASSPEVGRRTDTQYF. Looking up the rest from reference TRBV11-2 and TRBJ2-3 gives the full variable domain: EAGVAQSPRYKIIEKRQSVAFWCNPISGHATLYWYQQILGQGPKLLIQFQNNGVVDDSQLPKDRFSAERLKGVDSTLKIQPAKLEDSAVYLCASSPEVGRRTDTQYFGPGTRLTVL.

The rearrangement uses TRBV5-1 and TRBJ2-3, with D maybe TRBD1 (6 bases). The CDR3 contains 16 residues. Looked up from germline, CDR1 is SGHRS and CDR2 is YFSETQ. Trimming removed 0 bases from V and 2 bases from J, with 13 bases in between. The CDR3 DNA reads as TGCGCCAGCAGCTTGGCCTCACAGGGATTCACAGATACGCAGTATTTT. This translates into CASSLASQGFTDTQYF.

Here the CDR3 reads CASRGGPGAADTQYF. The CDR3 bases are TGTGCCAGCAGGGGGGGCCCGGGGGCGGCAGATACGCAGTATTTT. The chain employs TRBV28 and TRBJ2-3; D is perhaps TRBD1 or TRBD2 (6 bases each). Germline V lookup: CDR1 MDHEN, CDR2 SYDVKM. The CDR3 sequence is 15 residues long. V was clipped by 6 bases and J by 4 bases, with 17 bases between them. Drawing the rest from reference TRBV28 and TRBJ2-3, the complete variable domain is DVKVTQSSRYLVKRTGEKVFLECVQDMDHENMFWYRQDPGLGLRLIYFSYDVKMKEKGDIPEGYSVSREKKERFSLILESASTNQTSMYLCASRGGPGAADTQYFGPGTRLTVL.

This chain uses TRBV7-9 with TRBJ2-5; D gene ambiguous. V was cut by 1 base and J by 4 bases, with 13 bases left in between. Germline V gene sequence: CDR1 SEHNR, CDR2 FQNEAQ (reference sequence). The CDR3 has 15 residues. The CDR3 protein is CASSLVSVLLETQYF. In DNA form, the CDR3 reads TGTGCCAGCAGCTTAGTCAGCGTGCTTTTAGAGACCCAGTACTTC.

This clonotype was found a few times. The V gene is TRBV4-2, the J gene TRBJ2-5; 11 positions agree with TRBD2. Germline V CDR1 and CDR2: LGHNA, YNFKEQ. V shed 0 bases, J shed 13 bases, and the junction held 10 bases outside the gene matches. The length of the CDR3 is 15 residues. CDR3 nucleotide sequence: TGTGCCAGCAGCCAAGAATGGCTAGCGGGGGGCCTGAGGTACTTC. Its translation is CASSQEWLAGGLRYF.

Points on this clonotype: This may come from a read error, since a much larger clone is one base off. The chain combines TRBV29-1 with TRBJ2-5; 9 nucleotides agree with TRBD1. With the DNA end fitting TRBJ2-7 better, the J assignment may be wrong. The CDR3 has 13 amino acids. Germline V gene lookup returns CDR1 SQVTM and CDR2 ANQGSEA. The DNA of the CDR3 is TGCAGCGCTGAAAAGGACAGGGGCTACGAGCAGTACTTC. It codes for CSAEKDRGYEQYF.

The chain combines TRBV12-5 with TRBJ2-1; 16 bases agree with TRBD2. The CDR3 is 18 amino acids. The germline gives CDR1 LGHNT, CDR2 FRNRAP. V lost 1 base and J lost 7; bases outside the gene matches: 7. The CDR3 reads CASGLAGLAGGPRNEQFF. The CDR3 nucleotides read TGTGCTAGTGGTTTGGCGGGACTAGCGGGAGGGCCACGGAATGAGCAGTTCTTC.

The chain joins TRBV12-3 or TRBV12-4 to TRBJ2-3, with D tentatively TRBD1 (6 bases). The CDR3 consists of 14 residues. The V gene lost 6 bases and the J gene lost 8 bases, with 18 bases spanning the gap. The CDR3 region is CASSQGTSLATQYF. In DNA form, the CDR3 reads TGTGCCAGCAGCCAGGGGACCAGTTTGGCTACGCAGTATTTT.

This clonotype was picked up a small number of times. The chain carries TRBV20-1 and TRBJ2-3; D possibly uses TRBD1 or TRBD2 (5 bases each). Germline CDR1 is DFQATT and CDR2 is SNEGSKA (reference sequence). The CDR3 is 14 amino acids. V dropped 1 base and J dropped 0 bases, with 8 bases sitting between them. CDR3 sequence reads: CSARVGDSTDTQYF. DNA for the CDR3: TGCAGTGCTAGAGTAGGGGACAGCACAGATACGCAGTATTTT.

CDR3 bases: TGCAGTGCTAGAGATGCGGCAGGGCTAGCCTCCTACAATGAGCAGTTCTTC. The encoded protein is CSARDAAGLASYNEQFF. This chain links TRBV20-1 with TRBJ2-1; possibly TRBD1 or TRBD2 for D (5 bases each). V was shortened by 0 bases and J by 0 bases, with 15 bases between the two germline ends. Germline V gene lookup returns CDR1 DFQATT and CDR2 SNEGSKA (reference sequence). The CDR3 totals 17 residues.

As concerns this clonotype: Relative to the germline gene, one junction end is altered; a read error may explain this. The DNA for the CDR3 is TGTGCCAGCTCTGTCTTCCGAGACAGGTACCAAGACACCCAGTACTTC. Amino acids: CASSVFRDRYQDTQYF. The chain couples TRBV18 to TRBJ2-5; TRBD1 is a possible D gene (6 bases). The CDR3 is 16 amino acids. The germline gives CDR1 KGHSH, CDR2 LQKENI.

This clonotype showed up just a few times. This chain uses TRBV7-2 with TRBJ2-7; D possibly matches TRBD1 or TRBD2 (5 bases each). V was shortened by 1 base and J by 0 bases, with 19 bases between the two germline ends. CDR1 SGHTA and CDR2 FQGNSA come from the germline V gene. This CDR3 is built from 18 residues. CDR3 region: CASSLGLVGTPSSYEQYF. CDR3 nucleotides: TGTGCCAGCAGCTTAGGGCTGGTCGGGACGCCGAGCTCCTACGAGCAGTACTTC.

This clonotype has a handful of counts. This chain connects TRBV21-1 to TRBJ2-5; the table names TRBD1, a call not compared with the DNA. TRBV21-1 is reported as a pseudogene. The CDR3 is 15 amino acids. In DNA, the CDR3 is TGTGCCAGCAGCAAAAGGGGGGGACAGAAAGAGACCCAGTACTTC. This gives the protein CASSKRGGQKETQYF.

This clonotype was counted ten times or more. The chain combines TRBV4-1 with TRBJ2-1; D unclear. V dropped 1 base and J dropped 6 bases, with 7 bases sitting between them. The germline gives CDR1 MGHRA, CDR2 YSYEKL. This CDR3 has 13 amino acids. The CDR3 loop is CASSQVRSNEQFF. The CDR3, as DNA: TGCGCCAGCAGCCAAGTCCGGAGCAATGAGCAGTTCTTC.